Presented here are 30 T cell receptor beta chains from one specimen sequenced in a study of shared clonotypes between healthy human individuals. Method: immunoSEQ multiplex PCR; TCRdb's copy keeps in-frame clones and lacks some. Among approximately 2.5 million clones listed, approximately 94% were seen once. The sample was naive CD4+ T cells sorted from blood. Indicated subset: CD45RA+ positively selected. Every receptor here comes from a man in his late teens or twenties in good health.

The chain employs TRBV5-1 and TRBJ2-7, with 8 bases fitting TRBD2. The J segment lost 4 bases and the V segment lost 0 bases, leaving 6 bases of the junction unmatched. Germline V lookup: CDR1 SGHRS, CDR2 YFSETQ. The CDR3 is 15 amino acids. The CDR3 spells CASSLVSGKGYEQYF. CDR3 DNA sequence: TGCGCCAGCAGCTTGGTTAGCGGGAAAGGTTACGAGCAGTACTTC.

The CDR3 is CASSYSGASKNYGYTF. In DNA, the CDR3 is TGTGCCAGCAGTTACTCCGGGGCCTCTAAAAACTATGGCTACACCTTC. The chain uses TRBV6-5 and TRBJ1-2; D might be TRBD1 (5 bases). Trimming stripped 0 bases from V and 2 bases from J, with 13 bases between. CDR3 length: 16 residues. CDR1 and CDR2 from the germline V gene are MNHEY and SVGAGI.

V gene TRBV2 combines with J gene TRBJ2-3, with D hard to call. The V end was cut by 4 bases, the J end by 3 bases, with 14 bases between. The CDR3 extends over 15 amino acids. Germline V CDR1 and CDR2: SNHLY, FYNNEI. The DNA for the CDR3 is TGTGCCAGCAGTGTGAGACTTCAAACGACAGATACGCAGTATTTT. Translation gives CASSVRLQTTDTQYF.

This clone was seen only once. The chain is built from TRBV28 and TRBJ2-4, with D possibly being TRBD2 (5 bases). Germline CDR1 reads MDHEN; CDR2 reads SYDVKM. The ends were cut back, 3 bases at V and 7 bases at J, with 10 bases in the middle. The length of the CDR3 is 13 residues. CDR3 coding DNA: TGTGCCAGCAGTTTCCGGGGTTTGAACATTCAGTACTTC. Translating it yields CASSFRGLNIQYF.

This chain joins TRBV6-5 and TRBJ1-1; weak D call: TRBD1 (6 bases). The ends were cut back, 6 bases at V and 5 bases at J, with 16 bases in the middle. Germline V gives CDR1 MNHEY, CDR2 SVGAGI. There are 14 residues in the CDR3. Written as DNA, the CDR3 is TGTGCCAGCAGCCGCGGGGCCCAGGGGACTGAAGCTTTCTTT. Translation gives CASSRGAQGTEAFF.

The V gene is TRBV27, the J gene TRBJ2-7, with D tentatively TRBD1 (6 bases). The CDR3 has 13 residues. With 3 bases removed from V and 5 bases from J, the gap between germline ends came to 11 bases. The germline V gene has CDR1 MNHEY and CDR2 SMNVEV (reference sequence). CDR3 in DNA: TGTGCCAGCAGTTTCGTCAGGGGAGACGAGCAGTACTTC. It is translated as CASSFVRGDEQYF.

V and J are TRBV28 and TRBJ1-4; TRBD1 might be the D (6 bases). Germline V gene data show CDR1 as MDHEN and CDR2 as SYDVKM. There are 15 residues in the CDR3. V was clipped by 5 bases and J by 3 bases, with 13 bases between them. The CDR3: CASSATGKANEKLFF. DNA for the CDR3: TGTGCCAGCAGTGCCACAGGGAAGGCTAATGAAAAACTGTTTTTT.

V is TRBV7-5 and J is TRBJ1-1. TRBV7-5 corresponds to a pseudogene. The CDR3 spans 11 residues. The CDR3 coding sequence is TGTGCCAGAAGCCTCTTTATCGAAGCTTTCTTT. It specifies CARSLFIEAFF.

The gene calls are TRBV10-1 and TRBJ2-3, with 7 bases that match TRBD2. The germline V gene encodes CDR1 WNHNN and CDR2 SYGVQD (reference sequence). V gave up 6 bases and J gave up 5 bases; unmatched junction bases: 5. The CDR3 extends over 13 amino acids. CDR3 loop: CASRASGGDTQYF. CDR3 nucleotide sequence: TGCGCCAGCAGGGCGTCGGGGGGAGATACGCAGTATTTT.

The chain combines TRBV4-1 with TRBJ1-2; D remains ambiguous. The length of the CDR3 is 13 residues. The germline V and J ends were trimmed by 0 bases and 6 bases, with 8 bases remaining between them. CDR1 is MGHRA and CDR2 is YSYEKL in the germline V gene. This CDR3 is CASSQEGWDGYTF. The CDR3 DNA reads TGCGCCAGCAGCCAAGAGGGTTGGGATGGCTACACCTTC.

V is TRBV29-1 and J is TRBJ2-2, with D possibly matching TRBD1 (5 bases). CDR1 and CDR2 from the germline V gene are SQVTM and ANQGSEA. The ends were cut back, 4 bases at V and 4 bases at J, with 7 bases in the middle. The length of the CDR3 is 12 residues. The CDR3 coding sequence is TGCAGCGTTGCACAGGTCACCGGGGAGCTGTTTTTT. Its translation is CSVAQVTGELFF.

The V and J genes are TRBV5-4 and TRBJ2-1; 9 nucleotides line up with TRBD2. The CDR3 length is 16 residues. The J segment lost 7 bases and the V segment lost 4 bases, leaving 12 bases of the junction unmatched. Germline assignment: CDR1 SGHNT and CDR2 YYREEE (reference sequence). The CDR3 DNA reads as TGTGCCAGCAGCCCCGGACTAGCGAGAGGGGGTAATGAGCAGTTCTTC. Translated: CASSPGLARGGNEQFF.

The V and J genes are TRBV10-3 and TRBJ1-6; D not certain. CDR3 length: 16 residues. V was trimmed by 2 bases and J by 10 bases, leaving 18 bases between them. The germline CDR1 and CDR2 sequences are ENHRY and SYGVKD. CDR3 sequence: CAISEPGAGRGSPLHF. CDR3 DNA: TGTGCCATCAGTGAGCCAGGAGCGGGGAGAGGGTCACCCCTCCACTTT.

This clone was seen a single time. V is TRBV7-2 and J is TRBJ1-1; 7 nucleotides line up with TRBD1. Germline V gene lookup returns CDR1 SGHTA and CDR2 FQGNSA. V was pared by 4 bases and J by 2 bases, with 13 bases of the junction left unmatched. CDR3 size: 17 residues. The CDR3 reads CASSWGAPGTVNTEAFF. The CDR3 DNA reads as TGTGCCAGCAGCTGGGGAGCCCCCGGGACAGTTAACACTGAAGCTTTCTTT.

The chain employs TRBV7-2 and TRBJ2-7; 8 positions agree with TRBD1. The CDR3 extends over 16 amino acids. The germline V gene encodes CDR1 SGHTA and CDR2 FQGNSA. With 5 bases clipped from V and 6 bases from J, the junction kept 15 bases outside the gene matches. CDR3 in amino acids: CASSQSAPGTGVEQYF. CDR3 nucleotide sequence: TGTGCCAGCAGCCAAAGTGCCCCCGGGACAGGCGTCGAGCAGTACTTC.

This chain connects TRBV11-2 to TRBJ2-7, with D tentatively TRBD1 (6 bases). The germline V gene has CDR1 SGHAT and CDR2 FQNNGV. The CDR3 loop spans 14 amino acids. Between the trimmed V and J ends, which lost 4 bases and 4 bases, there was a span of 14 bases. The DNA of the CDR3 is TGTGCCAGCAGCTCCGACCTAGGGGGTTACGAGCAGTACTTC. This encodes CASSSDLGGYEQYF. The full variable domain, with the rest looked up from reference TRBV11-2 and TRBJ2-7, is EAGVAQSPRYKIIEKRQSVAFWCNPISGHATLYWYQQILGQGPKLLIQFQNNGVVDDSQLPKDRFSAERLKGVDSTLKIQPAKLEDSAVYLCASSSDLGGYEQYFGPGTRLTVT.

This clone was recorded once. In DNA form, the CDR3 reads TGTGCCAGCAGCCGGGACAGGAGCTCCTACGAGCAGTACTTC. Its protein is CASSRDRSSYEQYF. J is TRBJ2-7 and V is TRBV11-3, with 8 bases lining up with TRBD1. CDR3 length: 14 amino acids. Germline V gene sequence: CDR1 SGHNT, CDR2 YENEEA. Trimming at V came to 5 bases and at J to 0 bases, leaving 3 bases not matched to a gene.

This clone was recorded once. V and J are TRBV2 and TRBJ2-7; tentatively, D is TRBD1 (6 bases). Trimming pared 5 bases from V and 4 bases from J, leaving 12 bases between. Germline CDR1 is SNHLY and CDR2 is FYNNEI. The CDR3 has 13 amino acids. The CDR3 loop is CASSIGQQYEQYF. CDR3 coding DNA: TGTGCCAGCAGTATAGGACAGCAATACGAGCAGTACTTC.

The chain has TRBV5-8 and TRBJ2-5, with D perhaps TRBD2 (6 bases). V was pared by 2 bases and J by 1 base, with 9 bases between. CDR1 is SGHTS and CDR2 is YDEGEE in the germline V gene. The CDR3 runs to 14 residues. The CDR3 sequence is CASSLGLIQETQYF. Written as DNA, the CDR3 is TGTGCCAGCAGCTTAGGACTAATCCAAGAGACCCAGTACTTC.

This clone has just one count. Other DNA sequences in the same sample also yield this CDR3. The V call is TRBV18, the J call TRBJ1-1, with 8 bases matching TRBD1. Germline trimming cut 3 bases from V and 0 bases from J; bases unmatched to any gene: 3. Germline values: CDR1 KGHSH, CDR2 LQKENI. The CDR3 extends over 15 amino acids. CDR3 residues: CASSPTGGLNTEAFF. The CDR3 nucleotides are TGTGCCAGCTCACCCACAGGGGGTTTGAACACTGAAGCTTTCTTT.

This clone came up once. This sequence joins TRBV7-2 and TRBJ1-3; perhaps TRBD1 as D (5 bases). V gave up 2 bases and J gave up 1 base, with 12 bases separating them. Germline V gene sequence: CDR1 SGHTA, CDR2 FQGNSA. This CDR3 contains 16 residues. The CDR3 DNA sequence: TGTGCCAGCAGCTTACGGGGGGGAAAGTCTGGAAACACCATATATTTT. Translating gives CASSLRGGKSGNTIYF.

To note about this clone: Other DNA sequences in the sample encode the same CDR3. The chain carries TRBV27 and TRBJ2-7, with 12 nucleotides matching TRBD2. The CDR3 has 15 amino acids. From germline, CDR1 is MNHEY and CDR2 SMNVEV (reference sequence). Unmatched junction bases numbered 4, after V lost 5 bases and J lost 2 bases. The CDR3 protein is CASSPGLAGPYEQYF. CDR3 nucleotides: TGTGCCAGCAGTCCGGGACTAGCGGGCCCCTACGAGCAGTACTTC.

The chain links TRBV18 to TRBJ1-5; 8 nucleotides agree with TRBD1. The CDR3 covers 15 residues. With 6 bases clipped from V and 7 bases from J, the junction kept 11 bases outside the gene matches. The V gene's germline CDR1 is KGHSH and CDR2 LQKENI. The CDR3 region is CASSGQGASDQPQHF. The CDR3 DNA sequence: TGTGCCAGCTCGGGGCAGGGGGCTTCCGACCAGCCCCAGCATTTT.

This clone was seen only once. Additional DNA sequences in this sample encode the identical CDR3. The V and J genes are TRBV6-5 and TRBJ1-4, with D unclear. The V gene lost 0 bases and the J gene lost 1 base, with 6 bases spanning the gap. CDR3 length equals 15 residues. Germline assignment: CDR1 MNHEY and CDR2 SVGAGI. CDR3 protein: CASSYSGVTNEKLFF. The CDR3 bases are TGTGCCAGCAGTTACTCAGGAGTAACTAATGAAAAACTGTTTTTT.

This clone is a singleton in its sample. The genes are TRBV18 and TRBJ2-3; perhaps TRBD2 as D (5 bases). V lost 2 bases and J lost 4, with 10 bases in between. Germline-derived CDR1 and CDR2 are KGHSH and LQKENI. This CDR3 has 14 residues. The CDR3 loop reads CASSPNIGADTQYF. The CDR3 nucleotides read TGTGCCAGCTCACCAAACATCGGGGCAGATACGCAGTATTTT.

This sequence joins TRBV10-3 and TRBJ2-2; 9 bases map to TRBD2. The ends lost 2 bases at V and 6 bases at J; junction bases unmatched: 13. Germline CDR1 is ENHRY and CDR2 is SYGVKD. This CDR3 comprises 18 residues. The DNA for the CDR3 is TGTGCCATCAGTGAGCGCGGGCGGGAGGGCCTTGGGGCCGGGGAGCTGTTTTTT. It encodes CAISERGREGLGAGELFF.

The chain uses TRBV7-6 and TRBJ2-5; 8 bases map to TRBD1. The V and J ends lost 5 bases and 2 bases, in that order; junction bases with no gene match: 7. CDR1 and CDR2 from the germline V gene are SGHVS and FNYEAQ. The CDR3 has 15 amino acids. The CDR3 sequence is CASSPLRTGQETQYF. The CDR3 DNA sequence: TGTGCCAGCAGCCCGCTCCGGACAGGGCAAGAGACCCAGTACTTC.

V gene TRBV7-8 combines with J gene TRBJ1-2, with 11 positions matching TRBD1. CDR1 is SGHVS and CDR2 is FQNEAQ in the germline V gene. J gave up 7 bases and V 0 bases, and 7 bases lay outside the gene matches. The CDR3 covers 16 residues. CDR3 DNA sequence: TGTGCCAGCAGCTTAGCGGACAGGGGGCGTTCTGGTGGCTACACCTTC. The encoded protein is CASSLADRGRSGGYTF.

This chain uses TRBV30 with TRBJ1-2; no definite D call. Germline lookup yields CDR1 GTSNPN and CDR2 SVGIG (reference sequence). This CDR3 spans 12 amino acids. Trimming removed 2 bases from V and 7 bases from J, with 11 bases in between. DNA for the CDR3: TGTGCCTGGAGTAAACCCGCAAGTGGCTACACCTTC. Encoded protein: CAWSKPASGYTF.

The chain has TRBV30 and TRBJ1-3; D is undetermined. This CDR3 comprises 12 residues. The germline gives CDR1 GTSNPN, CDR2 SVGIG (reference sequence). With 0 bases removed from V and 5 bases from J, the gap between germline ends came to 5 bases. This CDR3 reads CAWSVYRNTIYF. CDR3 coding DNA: TGTGCCTGGAGTGTATACAGAAACACCATATATTTT.